This TCR beta chain was recorded in a study of blood T cell repertoires in COVID-19. Across the whole study: Sources were T cells, B-cell-depleted T cells, or PBMCs; the material itself was cDNA or gDNA.

Repertoires were generated with immunoSEQ multiplex PCR, while TCRdb's copy carries only in-frame clones and drops some. The sample lists about 140,000 clones; over 60% were seen once. The germline gives CDR1 SGHDT, CDR2 YYEEEE. With 4 bases clipped from V and 4 bases from J, the junction kept 8 bases outside the gene matches. The CDR3 runs to 15 residues. The specimen was PBMCs or T cells enriched from blood (not recorded which). The receptor comes from a woman in her fifties or sixties who had recovered from COVID-19. V is TRBV5-6 and J is TRBJ2-1; TRBD1 aligns across 7 bases. The CDR3 protein is CASSRPPGGYNEQFF. In DNA, the CDR3 is TGTGCCAGCAGCCGACCCCCAGGGGGTTACAATGAGCAGTTCTTC.